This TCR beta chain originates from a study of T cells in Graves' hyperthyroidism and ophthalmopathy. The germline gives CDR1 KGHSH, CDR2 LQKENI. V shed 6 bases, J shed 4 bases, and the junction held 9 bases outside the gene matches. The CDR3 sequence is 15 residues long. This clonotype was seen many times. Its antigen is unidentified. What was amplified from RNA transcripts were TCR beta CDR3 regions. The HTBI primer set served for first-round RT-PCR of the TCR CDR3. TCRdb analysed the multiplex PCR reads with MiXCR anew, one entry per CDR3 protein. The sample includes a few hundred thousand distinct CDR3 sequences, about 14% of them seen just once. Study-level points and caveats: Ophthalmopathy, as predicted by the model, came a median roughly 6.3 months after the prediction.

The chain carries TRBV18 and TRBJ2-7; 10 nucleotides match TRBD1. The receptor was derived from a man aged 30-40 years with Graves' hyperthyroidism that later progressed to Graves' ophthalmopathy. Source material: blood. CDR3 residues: CASSFSEDRGYEQYF. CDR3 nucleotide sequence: TGTGCCAGCTCGTTTTCCGAGGACAGGGGGTACGAGCAGTACTTC.